These T cell receptor beta chains were read from a single sample in a study of CD8 T cells in ankylosing spondylitis. TCRdb re-called the 5' RACE reads through MiXCR, storing one row per CDR3 protein. The sample has just over 350,000 distinct CDR3 sequences, roughly 22% seen once; the top ten hold around 12%. Sequenced sample: blood, either unsorted or a sorted T cell fraction (not recorded which). Source of these receptors: a male donor with ankylosing spondylitis or in good health (not recorded which). The CDR3 runs from the conserved cysteine through the conserved F or W. D genes are given only for firm matches. Part of the rows lack a size; the others show once, few, many or a class for expanded clones.

V gene: TRBV7-9
clone size: .
J gene: TRBJ1-4
D gene: .
CDR3 DNA: TGTGCCAGCAGCTCCATTTCAGAGCAGGAAAAACTGTTTTTT
CDR3 protein: CASSSISEQEKLFF

V gene: TRBV6-9
clone size: .
J gene: TRBJ2-7
D gene: .
CDR3 DNA: TGTGCCAGCAGCAACAGGGTCGAGGAAGAGCAGTACTTC
CDR3 protein: CASSNRVEEEQYF

V gene: TRBV6-5
clone size: few
J gene: TRBJ1-2
D gene: .
CDR3 DNA: TGTGCCAGCAGTTTATATGTCGATTTGTTCTATGGCTACACCTTC
CDR3 protein: CASSLYVDLFYGYTF

V gene: TRBV6-4
clone size: .
J gene: TRBJ2-1
D gene: .
CDR3 DNA: TGTGCCAGCAGTGACTCGATCGGAGGCTCCTACAATGAGCAGTTCTTC
CDR3 protein: CASSDSIGGSYNEQFF

V gene: TRBV5-5
clone size: few
J gene: TRBJ2-5
D gene: .
CDR3 DNA: TGTGCCAGCAACGACCCGTGGGGGGAGACCCAGTACTTC
CDR3 protein: CASNDPWGETQYF

V gene: TRBV20-1
clone size: .
J gene: TRBJ1-1
D gene: .
CDR3 DNA: TGCAGTGCCCCGGGAGGGGGCACTGAAGCTTTCTTT
CDR3 protein: CSAPGGGTEAFF

V gene: TRBV5-6
clone size: few
J gene: TRBJ2-1
D gene: TRBD2
CDR3 DNA: TGTGCCAGCAGCGCGACTAGCGTGAGCTCCTACAATGAGCAGTTCTTC
CDR3 protein: CASSATSVSSYNEQFF

V gene: TRBV9
clone size: many
J gene: TRBJ2-7
D gene: .
CDR3 DNA: TGTGCCAGCAGCGTCGGGGGACAGAGGTACGAGCAGTACTTC
CDR3 protein: CASSVGGQRYEQYF

V gene: TRBV28
clone size: .
J gene: TRBJ2-7
D gene: .
CDR3 DNA: TGTGCCAGCAGTGTACGGGTGGGCTACGAGCAGTACTTC
CDR3 protein: CASSVRVGYEQYF

V gene: TRBV6-5
clone size: .
J gene: TRBJ2-3
D gene: .
CDR3 DNA: TGTGCCAGCAGTTACGCCGGGACCCTCACAGATACGCAGTATTTT
CDR3 protein: CASSYAGTLTDTQYF

V gene: TRBV19
clone size: .
J gene: TRBJ1-2
D gene: .
CDR3 DNA: TGTGCCAGTGGGGACAATTATAACTATGGCTACACCTTC
CDR3 protein: CASGDNYNYGYTF

V gene: TRBV20-1
clone size: .
J gene: TRBJ2-3
D gene: .
CDR3 DNA: TGCAGTGCTAGAGTTAGGTCGGAGGGGGCTAGCACAGATACGCAGTATTTT
CDR3 protein: CSARVRSEGASTDTQYF

V gene: TRBV20-1
clone size: few
J gene: TRBJ2-1
D gene: TRBD2
CDR3 DNA: TGCAGTGCTAGACCTAACTGGGCGGGGGGTTCCCACAATGAGCAGTTCTTC
CDR3 protein: CSARPNWAGGSHNEQFF

V gene: TRBV25-1
clone size: few
J gene: TRBJ1-5
D gene: .
CDR3 DNA: TGTGCCAGCAGTGGCGCCACGGGGAATCAGCCCCAGCATTTT
CDR3 protein: CASSGATGNQPQHF

V gene: TRBV12-3/TRBV12-4
clone size: few
J gene: TRBJ2-7
D gene: TRBD1
CDR3 DNA: TGTGCCAGCAGTTTAGAGTTTCCGGGACAGGGATCCTACGAGCAGTACTTC
CDR3 protein: CASSLEFPGQGSYEQYF

V gene: TRBV7-8
clone size: .
J gene: TRBJ1-5
D gene: TRBD1
CDR3 DNA: TGTGCCAGCAGCCTAACAGGGGGCGCAGGACAGCCCCAGCATTTT
CDR3 protein: CASSLTGGAGQPQHF

V gene: TRBV3-1
clone size: few
J gene: TRBJ2-1
D gene: .
CDR3 DNA: TGTGCCAGCAGCCAACCCATGACCGAACCACTTTACAATGAGCAGTTCTTC
CDR3 protein: CASSQPMTEPLYNEQFF

V gene: TRBV7-9
clone size: .
J gene: TRBJ2-5
D gene: TRBD2
CDR3 DNA: TGTGCCAGCAGCTTCTGGACTAGCGGGAAAGAGACCCAGTACTTC
CDR3 protein: CASSFWTSGKETQYF

V gene: TRBV7-9
clone size: few
J gene: TRBJ2-5
D gene: TRBD1
CDR3 DNA: TGTGCCAGCAGCTTAGAGCCCGGGACAGGTGAGGAGACCCAGTACTTC
CDR3 protein: CASSLEPGTGEETQYF

V gene: TRBV20-1
clone size: .
J gene: TRBJ2-1
D gene: TRBD1
CDR3 DNA: TGCAGTGCGGCGGACAGGGAGTATGAGCAGTTCTTC
CDR3 protein: CSAADREYEQFF

V gene: TRBV6-2/TRBV6-3
clone size: few
J gene: TRBJ2-7
D gene: TRBD2
CDR3 DNA: TGTGCCAGCGTCCCCGGGGGGATCCACGAGCAGTACTTC
CDR3 protein: CASVPGGIHEQYF

V gene: TRBV6-1
clone size: few
J gene: TRBJ1-5
D gene: .
CDR3 DNA: TGTGCCAGCAGTGAGACAGCGATTAGCAATCAGCCCCAGCATTTT
CDR3 protein: CASSETAISNQPQHF

V gene: TRBV20-1
clone size: .
J gene: TRBJ2-3
D gene: .
CDR3 DNA: TGCAGTGCTAGTTATCCGGGGCGGAGCACAGATACGCAGTATTTT
CDR3 protein: CSASYPGRSTDTQYF

V gene: TRBV30
clone size: few
J gene: TRBJ2-7
D gene: TRBD1
CDR3 DNA: TGTGCCTGGGACCTCTCAGGGGGCTACGAGCAGTACTTC
CDR3 protein: CAWDLSGGYEQYF

V gene: TRBV20-1
clone size: many
J gene: TRBJ2-7
D gene: TRBD1
CDR3 DNA: TGCAGCGCCCGGGACAGCTCCTACGAGCAGTACTTC
CDR3 protein: CSARDSSYEQYF

V gene: TRBV15
clone size: few
J gene: TRBJ2-2
D gene: .
CDR3 DNA: TGTGCCACCAAACCGGGCTCGGACACCGGGGAGCTGTTTTTT
CDR3 protein: CATKPGSDTGELFF

V gene: TRBV4-1
clone size: few
J gene: TRBJ2-1
D gene: TRBD1
CDR3 DNA: TGCGCCAGCAGCCTATCCCATGACAGGGGCCGGGATGAGCAGTTCTTC
CDR3 protein: CASSLSHDRGRDEQFF

V gene: TRBV6-2/TRBV6-3
clone size: .
J gene: TRBJ2-3
D gene: .
CDR3 DNA: TGTGCCAGCAGTTACCGGACTCCGCTAAGAGGAGGAGATACGCAGTATTTT
CDR3 protein: CASSYRTPLRGGDTQYF

V gene: TRBV7-9
clone size: few
J gene: TRBJ2-1
D gene: .
CDR3 DNA: TGTGCCAGCAGCTTAGTGGGCATTTGGGCTGAGCAGTTCTTC
CDR3 protein: CASSLVGIWAEQFF

V gene: TRBV4-1
clone size: .
J gene: TRBJ2-7
D gene: .
CDR3 DNA: TGCGCCAGCAGCCAAGCGGCCGGGGCCTACGAGCAGTACTTC
CDR3 protein: CASSQAAGAYEQYF

V gene: TRBV25-1
clone size: few
J gene: TRBJ1-6
D gene: TRBD1
CDR3 DNA: TGTGCCAGCAGTGAATTCATAGGGGGCATAAATTCACCCCTCCACTTT
CDR3 protein: CASSEFIGGINSPLHF

V gene: TRBV28
clone size: few
J gene: TRBJ2-5
D gene: .
CDR3 DNA: TGTGCCAGCAGTTTCCTGTGGGGCGATCAAGAGACCCAGTACTTC
CDR3 protein: CASSFLWGDQETQYF

V gene: TRBV24-1
clone size: once
J gene: TRBJ2-2
D gene: .
CDR3 DNA: TGTGCCACGAACACAGGGACCGGGGAGCTGTTTTTT
CDR3 protein: CATNTGTGELFF

V gene: TRBV15
clone size: few
J gene: TRBJ2-2
D gene: .
CDR3 DNA: TGTGCCACCAGCAGCCCCCTTTCATTAGGGGAGCTGTTTTTT
CDR3 protein: CATSSPLSLGELFF

V gene: TRBV20-1
clone size: few
J gene: TRBJ2-1
D gene: .
CDR3 DNA: TGCAGTGCTAGAGTGGGACCATACAATGAGCAGTTCTTC
CDR3 protein: CSARVGPYNEQFF

V gene: TRBV11-1
clone size: .
J gene: TRBJ2-6
D gene: .
CDR3 DNA: TGTGCCAGCAGCTCAACGAACCCCGGAATTTCCTTTTCTGGGGCCAACGTCCTGACTTTC
CDR3 protein: CASSSTNPGISFSGANVLTF

V gene: TRBV11-2
clone size: .
J gene: TRBJ2-3
D gene: .
CDR3 DNA: TGTGCCAGCAGCTTAGGTAGATCAAGCGGAAATACGCAGTATTTT
CDR3 protein: CASSLGRSSGNTQYF

V gene: TRBV9
clone size: .
J gene: TRBJ2-3
D gene: TRBD2
CDR3 DNA: TGTGCCAGCAGCGTAGATTCTAGCGGCCTCACAGATACGCAGTATTTT
CDR3 protein: CASSVDSSGLTDTQYF

V gene: TRBV6-4
clone size: .
J gene: TRBJ2-1
D gene: .
CDR3 DNA: TGTGCCAGCAGTGACGGGCTAGCTCCATACAATGAGCAGTTCTTC
CDR3 protein: CASSDGLAPYNEQFF

V gene: TRBV10-2
clone size: .
J gene: TRBJ2-5
D gene: .
CDR3 DNA: TGCGCCAGCAGTGAGTCAAGGGAGACAGTCATGGGGACCCAGTACTTC
CDR3 protein: CASSESRETVMGTQYF

V gene: TRBV12-3/TRBV12-4
clone size: .
J gene: TRBJ2-5
D gene: TRBD1
CDR3 DNA: TGTGCCAGCAGTTTAGCGACAGGGGACGAGACCCAGTACTTC
CDR3 protein: CASSLATGDETQYF

V gene: TRBV11-1
clone size: .
J gene: TRBJ1-5
D gene: .
CDR3 DNA: TGTGCCAGCAGCTTAGCGCCCGACCGTCAGCCCCAGCATTTT
CDR3 protein: CASSLAPDRQPQHF

V gene: TRBV2
clone size: .
J gene: TRBJ2-7
D gene: .
CDR3 DNA: TGTGCCAGCAGTGAAGGGCGGATGGTACACTACGAGCAGTACTTC
CDR3 protein: CASSEGRMVHYEQYF

V gene: TRBV6-1
clone size: .
J gene: TRBJ2-3
D gene: TRBD2
CDR3 DNA: TGTGCCAGCATGGACCTAGCGGGGGGAGTAACAGATACGCAGTATTTT
CDR3 protein: CASMDLAGGVTDTQYF

V gene: TRBV4-1
clone size: .
J gene: TRBJ2-5
D gene: .
CDR3 DNA: TGCGCCAGCAGCCAATCACGCGGGACAGACCAAGAGACCCAGTACTTC
CDR3 protein: CASSQSRGTDQETQYF

V gene: TRBV29-1
clone size: .
J gene: TRBJ2-3
D gene: TRBD2
CDR3 DNA: TGCAGCACCCCCGGGGGGGAACCAGATACGCAGTATTTT
CDR3 protein: CSTPGGEPDTQYF